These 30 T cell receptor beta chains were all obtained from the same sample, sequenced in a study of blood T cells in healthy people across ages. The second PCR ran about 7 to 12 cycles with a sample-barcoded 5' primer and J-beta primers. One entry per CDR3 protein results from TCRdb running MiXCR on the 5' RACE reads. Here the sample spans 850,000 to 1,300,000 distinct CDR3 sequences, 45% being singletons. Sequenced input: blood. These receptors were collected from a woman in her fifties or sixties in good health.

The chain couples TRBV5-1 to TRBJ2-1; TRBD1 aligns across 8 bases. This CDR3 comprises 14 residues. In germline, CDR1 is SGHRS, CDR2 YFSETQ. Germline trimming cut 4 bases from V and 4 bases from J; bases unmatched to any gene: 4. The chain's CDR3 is CASSPGQEYNEQFF. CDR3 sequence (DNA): TGCGCCAGCAGCCCGGGACAGGAGTACAATGAGCAGTTCTTC.

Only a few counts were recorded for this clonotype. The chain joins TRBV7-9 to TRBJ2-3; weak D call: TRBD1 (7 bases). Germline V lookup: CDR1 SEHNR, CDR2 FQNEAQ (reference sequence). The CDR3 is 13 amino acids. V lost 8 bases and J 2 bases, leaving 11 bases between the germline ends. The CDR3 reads CASRGTDTDTQYF. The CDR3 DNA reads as TGTGCCAGCCGCGGGACAGACACAGATACGCAGTATTTT.

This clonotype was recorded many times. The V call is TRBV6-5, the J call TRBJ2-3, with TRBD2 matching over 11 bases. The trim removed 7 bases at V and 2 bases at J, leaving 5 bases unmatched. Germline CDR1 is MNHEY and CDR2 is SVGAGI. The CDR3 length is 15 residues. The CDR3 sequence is CASTRLAGNTDTQYF. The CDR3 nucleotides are TGTGCCAGCACCAGACTAGCGGGAAACACAGATACGCAGTATTTT.

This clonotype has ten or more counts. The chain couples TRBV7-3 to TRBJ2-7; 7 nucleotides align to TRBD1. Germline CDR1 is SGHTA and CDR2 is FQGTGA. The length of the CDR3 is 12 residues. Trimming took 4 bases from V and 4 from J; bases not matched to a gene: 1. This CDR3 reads CASSWDSYEQYF. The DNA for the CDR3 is TGTGCCAGCAGCTGGGACAGTTACGAGCAGTACTTC.

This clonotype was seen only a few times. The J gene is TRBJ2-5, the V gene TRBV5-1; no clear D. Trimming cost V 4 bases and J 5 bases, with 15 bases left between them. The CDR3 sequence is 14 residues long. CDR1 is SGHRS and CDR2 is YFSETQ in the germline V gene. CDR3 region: CASSVAVGLETQYF. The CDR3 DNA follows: TGCGCCAGCAGCGTGGCAGTTGGTTTGGAGACCCAGTACTTC.

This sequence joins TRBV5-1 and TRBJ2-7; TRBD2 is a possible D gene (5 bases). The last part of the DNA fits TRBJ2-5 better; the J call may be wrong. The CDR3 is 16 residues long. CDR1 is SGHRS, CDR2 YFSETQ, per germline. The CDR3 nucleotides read TGCGCCAGCAGCTTGGCTGCGGGCAGAGTACAAGAGACCCAGTACTTC. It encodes CASSLAAGRVQETQYF.

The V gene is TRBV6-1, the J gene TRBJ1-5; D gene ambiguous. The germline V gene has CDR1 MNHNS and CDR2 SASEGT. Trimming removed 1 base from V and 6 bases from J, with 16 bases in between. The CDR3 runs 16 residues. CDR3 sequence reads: CASSEGGHGLGQPQHF. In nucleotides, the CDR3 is TGTGCCAGCAGTGAAGGTGGGCATGGCTTAGGTCAGCCCCAGCATTTT.

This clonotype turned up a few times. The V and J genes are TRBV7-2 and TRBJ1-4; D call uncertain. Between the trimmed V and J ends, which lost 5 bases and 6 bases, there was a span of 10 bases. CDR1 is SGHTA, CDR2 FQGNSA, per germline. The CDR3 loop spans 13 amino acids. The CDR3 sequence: CASSADFYEKLFF. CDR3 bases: TGTGCCAGCAGCGCGGACTTCTATGAAAAACTGTTTTTT.

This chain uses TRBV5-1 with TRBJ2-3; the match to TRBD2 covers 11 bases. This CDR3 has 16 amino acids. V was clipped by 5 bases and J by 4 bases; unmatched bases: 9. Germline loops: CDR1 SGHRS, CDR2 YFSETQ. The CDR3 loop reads CASSPSGSGRADTQYF. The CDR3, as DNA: TGCGCCAGCAGTCCTTCGGGTAGCGGGAGGGCAGATACGCAGTATTTT.

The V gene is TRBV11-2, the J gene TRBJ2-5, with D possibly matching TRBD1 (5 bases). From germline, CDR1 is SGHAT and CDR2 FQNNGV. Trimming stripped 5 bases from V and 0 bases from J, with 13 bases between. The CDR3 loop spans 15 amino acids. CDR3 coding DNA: TGTGCCAGCAGCCCTCGAAGGACATACCAAGAGACCCAGTACTTC. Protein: CASSPRRTYQETQYF.

In DNA, the CDR3 is TGTGCCAGCAGTTTGGGAATCATTCAGTACTTC. Translated: CASSLGIIQYF. The genes are TRBV12-3 or TRBV12-4 and TRBJ2-5, with unresolved D. The J call may be faulty, since TRBJ2-4 better matches the DNA end. The CDR3 spans 11 residues.

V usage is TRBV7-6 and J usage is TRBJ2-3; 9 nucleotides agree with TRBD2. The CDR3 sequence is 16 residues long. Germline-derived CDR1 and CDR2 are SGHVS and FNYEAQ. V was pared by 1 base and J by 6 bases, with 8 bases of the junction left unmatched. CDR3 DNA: TGTGCCAGCAGCTTAGGCCTCGGCGGGGGGGGCGATACGCAGTATTTT. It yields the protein CASSLGLGGGGDTQYF.

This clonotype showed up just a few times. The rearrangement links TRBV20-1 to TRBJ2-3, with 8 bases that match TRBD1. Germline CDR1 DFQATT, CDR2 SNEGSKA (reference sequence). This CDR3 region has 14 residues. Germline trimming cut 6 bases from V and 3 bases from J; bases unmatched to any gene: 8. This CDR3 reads CSAPDRGRTDTQYF. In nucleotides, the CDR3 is TGCAGTGCACCTGACAGGGGTCGGACAGATACGCAGTATTTT.

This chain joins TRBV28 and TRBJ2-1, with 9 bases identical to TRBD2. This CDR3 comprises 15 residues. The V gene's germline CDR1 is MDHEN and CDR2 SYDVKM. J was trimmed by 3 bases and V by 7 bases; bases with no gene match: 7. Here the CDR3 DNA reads TGTGCCAGCACCCGTAGCGGGAGCGGCTACAATGAGCAGTTCTTC. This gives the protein CASTRSGSGYNEQFF.

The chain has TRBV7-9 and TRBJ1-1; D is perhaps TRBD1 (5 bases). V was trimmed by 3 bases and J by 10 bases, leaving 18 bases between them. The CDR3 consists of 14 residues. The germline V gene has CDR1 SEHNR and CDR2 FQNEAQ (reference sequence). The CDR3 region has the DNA TGTGCCAGCAGCTTTGATCAGGGTTTAACTAGAGCTTTCTTT. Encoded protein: CASSFDQGLTRAFF.

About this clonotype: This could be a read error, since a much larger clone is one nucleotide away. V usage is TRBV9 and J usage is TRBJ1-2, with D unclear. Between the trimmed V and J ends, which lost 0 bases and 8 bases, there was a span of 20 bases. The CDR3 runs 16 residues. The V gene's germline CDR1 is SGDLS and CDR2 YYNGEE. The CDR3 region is CASSVEGGWDISGYTF. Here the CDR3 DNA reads TGTGCCAGCAGCGTAGAAGGAGGCTGGGATATTTCCGGCTACACCTTC.

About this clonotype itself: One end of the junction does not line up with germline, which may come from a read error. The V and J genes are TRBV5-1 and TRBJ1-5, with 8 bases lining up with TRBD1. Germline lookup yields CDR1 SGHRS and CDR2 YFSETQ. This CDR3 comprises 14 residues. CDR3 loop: CASRLGQGNQPQHF. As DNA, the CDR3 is TGCGCCAGCAGGTTGGGACAGGGCAATCAGCCCCAGCATTTT.

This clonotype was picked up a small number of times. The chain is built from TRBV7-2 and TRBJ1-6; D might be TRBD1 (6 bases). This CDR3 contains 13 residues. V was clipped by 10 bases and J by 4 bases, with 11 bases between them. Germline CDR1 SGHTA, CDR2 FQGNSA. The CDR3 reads CAIRGWYNSPLHF. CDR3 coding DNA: TGTGCCATCAGGGGTTGGTATAATTCACCCCTCCACTTT.

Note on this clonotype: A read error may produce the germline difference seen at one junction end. The CDR3 nucleotides read TGCAGTGCTAGAGTAGGGGTTAGCTCCCACAATGAGCAGTTCTTC. Its translation: CSARVGVSSHNEQFF. The V and J genes are TRBV20-1 and TRBJ2-1; a possible D gene is TRBD1 (5 bases). The CDR3 sequence is 15 residues long. CDR1 DFQATT and CDR2 SNEGSKA come from the germline V gene (reference sequence).

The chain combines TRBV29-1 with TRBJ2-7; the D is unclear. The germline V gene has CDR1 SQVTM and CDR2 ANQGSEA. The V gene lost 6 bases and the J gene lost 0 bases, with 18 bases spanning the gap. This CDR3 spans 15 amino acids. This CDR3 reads CSVAQSGGFSYEQYF. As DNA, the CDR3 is TGCAGCGTCGCTCAATCGGGTGGGTTCTCCTACGAGCAGTACTTC.

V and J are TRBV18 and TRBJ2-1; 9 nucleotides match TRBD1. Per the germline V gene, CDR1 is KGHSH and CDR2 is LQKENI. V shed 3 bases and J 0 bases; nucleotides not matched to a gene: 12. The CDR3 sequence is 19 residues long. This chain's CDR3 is CASSPGTGKGGSSYNEQFF. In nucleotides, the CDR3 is TGTGCCAGCTCACCTGGGACAGGGAAGGGCGGCAGCTCCTACAATGAGCAGTTCTTC.

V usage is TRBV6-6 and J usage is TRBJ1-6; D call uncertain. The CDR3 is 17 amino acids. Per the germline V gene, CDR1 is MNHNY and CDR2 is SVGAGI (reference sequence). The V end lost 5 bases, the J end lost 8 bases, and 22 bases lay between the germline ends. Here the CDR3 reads CASSPTLRSLLDSPLHF. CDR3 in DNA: TGTGCCAGCAGTCCGACCTTAAGGTCCCTTCTTGATTCACCCCTCCACTTT.

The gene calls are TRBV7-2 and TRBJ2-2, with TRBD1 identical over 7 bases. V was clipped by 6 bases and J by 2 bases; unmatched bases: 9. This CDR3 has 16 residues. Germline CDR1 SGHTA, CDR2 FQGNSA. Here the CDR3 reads CASSFTGTANTGELFF. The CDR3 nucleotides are TGTGCCAGCAGTTTCACCGGGACAGCTAACACCGGGGAGCTGTTTTTT.

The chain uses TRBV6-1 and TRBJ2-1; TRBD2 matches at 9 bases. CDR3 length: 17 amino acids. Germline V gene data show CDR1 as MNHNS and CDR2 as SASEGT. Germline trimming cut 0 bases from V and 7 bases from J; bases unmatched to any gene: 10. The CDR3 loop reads CASSEALGLAGGNEQFF. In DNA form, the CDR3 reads TGTGCCAGCAGTGAAGCCCTTGGACTGGCGGGAGGGAATGAGCAGTTCTTC.

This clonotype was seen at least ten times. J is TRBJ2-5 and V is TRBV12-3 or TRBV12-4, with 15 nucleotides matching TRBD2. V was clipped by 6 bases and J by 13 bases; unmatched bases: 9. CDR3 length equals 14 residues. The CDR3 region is CASSGPGLAGGWYF. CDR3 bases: TGTGCCAGCAGCGGCCCGGGACTAGCGGGAGGATGGTACTTC.

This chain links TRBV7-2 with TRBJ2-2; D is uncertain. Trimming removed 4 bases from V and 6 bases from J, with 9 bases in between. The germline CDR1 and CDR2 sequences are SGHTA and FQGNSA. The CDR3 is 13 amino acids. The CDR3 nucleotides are TGTGCCAGCAGCTGGACCCTCGCCGGGGAGCTGTTTTTT. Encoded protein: CASSWTLAGELFF.

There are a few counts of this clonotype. The CDR3: CASSPRGAHDNEQFF. CDR3 DNA: TGTGCCAGCAGTCCCCGAGGGGCCCACGATAATGAGCAGTTCTTC. The rearrangement uses TRBV28 and TRBJ2-1, with D possibly called TRBD1 or TRBD2 (5 bases each). Germline-derived CDR1 and CDR2 are MDHEN and SYDVKM. CDR3 length: 15 amino acids. V gave up 5 bases and J gave up 7 bases, with 18 bases separating them.

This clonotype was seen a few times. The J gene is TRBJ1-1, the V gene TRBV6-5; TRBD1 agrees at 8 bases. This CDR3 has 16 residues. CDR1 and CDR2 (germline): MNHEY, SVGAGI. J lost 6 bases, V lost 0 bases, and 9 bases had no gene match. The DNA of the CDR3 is TGTGCCAGCAGTTACTCACCGACAGGGGCGGGATCTGAAGCTTTCTTT. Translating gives CASSYSPTGAGSEAFF.

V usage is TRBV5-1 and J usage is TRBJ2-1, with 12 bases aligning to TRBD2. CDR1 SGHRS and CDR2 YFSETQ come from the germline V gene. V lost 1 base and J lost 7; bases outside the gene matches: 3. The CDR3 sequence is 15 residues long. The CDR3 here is CASSLLAGGVNEQFF. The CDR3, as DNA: TGCGCCAGCAGCTTGCTAGCGGGAGGGGTAAATGAGCAGTTCTTC.

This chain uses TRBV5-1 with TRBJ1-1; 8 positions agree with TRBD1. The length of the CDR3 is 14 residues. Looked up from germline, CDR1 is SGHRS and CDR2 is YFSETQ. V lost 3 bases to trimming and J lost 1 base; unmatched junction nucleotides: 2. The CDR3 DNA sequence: TGCGCCAGCAGCTGGGGGACAGGGAACACTGAAGCTTTCTTT. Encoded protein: CASSWGTGNTEAFF.